The clone carrying this T cell receptor beta chain was picked up a small number of times. The antigen remains undetermined. V was pared by 4 bases and J by 0 bases, with 6 bases between. This CDR3 is 13 amino acids long. CDR1 and CDR2 from the germline V gene are GTSNPN and SVGIG (reference sequence). This sample was taken from a study of T-cell reconstitution after alpha-beta-depleted transplantation in children. Study-level findings and limits: It was newly produced T cells that mostly accounted for T-cell counts and diversity one year after transplant. After transplant, high TCRbeta diversity at day 60 in some patients arose from surviving recipient T cells and thymic progenitors. About two months after transplant, alpha-beta T cells reportedly came from several hundred expanded graft clones.

Unique molecular identifiers featured in how the TCRbeta library was prepared. TCRdb fed the PCR reads into MiXCR, producing one record per CDR3 protein. The table records around 25,000 distinct CDR3 sequences, roughly a sixth of them present only once. This clonotype originated in a male patient under 10 years old who had a stem cell transplant for acute lymphoblastic leukemia, so the T cells may come from the graft donor. The chain recombines TRBV30 with TRBJ1-4; D is ambiguous. Sequenced here: PBMCs, mostly from graft donor cells, sampled 60 days after TCRalphabeta/CD19-depleted stem cell transplant. CDR3 loop: CAWNVATNEKLFF. In DNA, the CDR3 is TGTGCCTGGAACGTTGCAACTAATGAAAAACTGTTTTTT.